The clone carrying this T cell receptor beta chain came up many times. The target antigen is unknown. This record comes from a study of Graves' ophthalmopathy and Graves' hyperthyroidism. Clinical symptoms, serum thyroxine, TRAb, thyroid ultrasound and orbital computed tomography formed the basis of diagnosis. Study outcomes and limitations: Most thyroid clonotypes with frequency above 0.001 were detected in blood too.

RNA transcripts were the source from which TCR beta CDR3 regions were amplified. The first round was an RT-PCR with HTBI primers, and the second round was a multiplex PCR. TCRdb re-called the multiplex PCR reads through MiXCR, storing one row per CDR3 protein. The sample has approximately 160,000 distinct CDR3 sequences; over 35% are singletons. V lost 5 bases, J lost 5 bases, and 7 bases stayed unmatched. The CDR3 loop spans 14 amino acids. Per germline, CDR1 DFQATT and CDR2 SNEGSKA (reference sequence). The source is a woman in her 40s with Graves' ophthalmopathy. Input material: peripheral blood. The genes are TRBV20-1 and TRBJ2-5; TRBD2 matches at 11 bases. The CDR3 nucleotides are TGCAGTGCTGGAACTAGCGGGAGCCCTGAGACCCAGTACTTC. Translation: CSAGTSGSPETQYF.